This T cell receptor beta chain was obtained from a study of blood T cells in healthy people across ages. Germline V gene lookup returns CDR1 MNHEY and CDR2 SMNVEV (reference sequence). J lost 2 bases, V lost 5 bases, and 4 bases had no gene match. This CDR3 has 14 amino acids. Overall study results and limits: Estimates of total diversity, which came from one million sequenced T cells, were considered to be underestimates. CMV infection status of these donors was not known.

Sample-barcoded 5' priming and a J-beta primer mix drove a second PCR of roughly 6 to 12 cycles. A tag from a template-switch adaptor with 12 random nucleotides marked each cDNA molecule. Per sample, CDR3-containing paired-end reads numbered at least 3 million. MiXCR, applied by TCRdb to the 5' RACE reads, yields one record per CDR3 protein. The repertoire holds roughly 1,300,000 distinct CDR3 sequences, approximately 59% seen once, with more than 6% in the top ten. This clonotype occurred a few times. Antigen specificity is unknown. This chain links TRBV27 with TRBJ2-3; 7 bases agree with TRBD2. The TCR comes from a man between 18 and 35 years old in good health. Sequenced: blood. The CDR3 DNA follows: TGTGCCAGCAGTGCCGGGACTATCACAGATACGCAGTATTTT. This encodes CASSAGTITDTQYF.